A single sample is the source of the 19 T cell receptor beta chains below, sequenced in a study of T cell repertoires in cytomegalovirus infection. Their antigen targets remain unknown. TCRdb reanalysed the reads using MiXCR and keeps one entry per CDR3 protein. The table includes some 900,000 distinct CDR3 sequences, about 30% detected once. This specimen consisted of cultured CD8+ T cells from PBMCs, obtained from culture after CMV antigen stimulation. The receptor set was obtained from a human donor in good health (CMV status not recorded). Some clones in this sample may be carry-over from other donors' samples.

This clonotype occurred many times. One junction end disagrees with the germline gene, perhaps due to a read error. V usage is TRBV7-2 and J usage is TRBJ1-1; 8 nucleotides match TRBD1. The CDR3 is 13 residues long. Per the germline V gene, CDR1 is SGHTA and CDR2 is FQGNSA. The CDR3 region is CASSLTIRDRLVF. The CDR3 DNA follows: TGTGCCAGCAGCTTGACCATCCGGGACAGGCTTGTCTTT.

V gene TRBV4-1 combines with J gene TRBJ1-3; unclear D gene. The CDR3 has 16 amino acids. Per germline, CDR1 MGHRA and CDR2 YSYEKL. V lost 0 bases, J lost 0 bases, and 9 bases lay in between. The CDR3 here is CASSQDRSGSGNTIYF. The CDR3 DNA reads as TGCGCCAGCAGCCAAGATCGGTCGGGCTCTGGAAACACCATATATTTT.

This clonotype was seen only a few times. This chain's CDR3 is CASGIGLAGGRNIQYF. The DNA of the CDR3 is TGTGCCAGCGGGATCGGACTAGCGGGGGGGCGGAACATTCAGTACTTC. The J gene is TRBJ2-4, the V gene TRBV27, with 15 bases matching TRBD2. CDR1 and CDR2 from the germline V gene are MNHEY and SMNVEV (reference sequence). The CDR3 sequence is 16 residues long. With V trimmed by 8 bases and J by 7 bases, 9 bases remained unmatched.

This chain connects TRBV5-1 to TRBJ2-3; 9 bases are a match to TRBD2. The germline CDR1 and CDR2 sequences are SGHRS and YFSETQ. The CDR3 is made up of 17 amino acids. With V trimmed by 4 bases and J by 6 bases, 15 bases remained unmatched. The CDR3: CASSPGGLAGRYDTQYF. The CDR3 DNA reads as TGCGCCAGCAGCCCTGGGGGGCTAGCGGGGCGTTACGATACGCAGTATTTT.

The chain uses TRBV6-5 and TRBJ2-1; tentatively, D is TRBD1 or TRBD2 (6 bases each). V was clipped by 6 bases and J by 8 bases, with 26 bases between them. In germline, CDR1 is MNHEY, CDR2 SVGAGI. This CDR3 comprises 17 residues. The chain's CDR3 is CASRSTGWAGEADEQFF. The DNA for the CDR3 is TGTGCCAGCAGATCAACGGGGTGGGCAGGGGAGGCCGATGAGCAGTTCTTC.

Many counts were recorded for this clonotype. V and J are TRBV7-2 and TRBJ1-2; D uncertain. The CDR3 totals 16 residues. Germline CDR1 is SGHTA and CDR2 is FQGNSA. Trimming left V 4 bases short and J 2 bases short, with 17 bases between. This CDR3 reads CASSSPYGVLNYGYTF. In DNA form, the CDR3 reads TGTGCCAGCAGCTCGCCTTATGGCGTCTTAAACTATGGCTACACCTTC.

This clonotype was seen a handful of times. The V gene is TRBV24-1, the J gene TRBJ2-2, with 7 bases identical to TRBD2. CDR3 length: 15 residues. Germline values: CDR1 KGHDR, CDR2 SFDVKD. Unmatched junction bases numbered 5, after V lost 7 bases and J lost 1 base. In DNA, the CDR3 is TGTGCCACCAGGCAAGGCGGGGGGAACACCGGGGAGCTGTTTTTT. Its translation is CATRQGGGNTGELFF.

The CDR3 nucleotides are TGTGCCAGCAGCTGGGGAGGGGGGAACACTGAAGCTTTCTTT. Amino acid sequence: CASSWGGGNTEAFF. This chain connects TRBV7-9 to TRBJ1-1; D may be TRBD1 (6 bases). The CDR3 is 14 amino acids. Germline V gene sequence: CDR1 SEHNR, CDR2 FQNEAQ (reference sequence). The germline V and J ends were trimmed by 4 bases and 1 base, with 10 bases remaining between them.

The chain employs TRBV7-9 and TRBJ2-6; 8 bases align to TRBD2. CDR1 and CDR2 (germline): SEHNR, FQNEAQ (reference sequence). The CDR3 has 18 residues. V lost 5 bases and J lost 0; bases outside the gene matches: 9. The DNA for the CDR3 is TGTGCCAGCAGCCACGGACTAGCTTTTATCTCTGGGGCCAACGTCCTGACTTTC. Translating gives CASSHGLAFISGANVLTF.

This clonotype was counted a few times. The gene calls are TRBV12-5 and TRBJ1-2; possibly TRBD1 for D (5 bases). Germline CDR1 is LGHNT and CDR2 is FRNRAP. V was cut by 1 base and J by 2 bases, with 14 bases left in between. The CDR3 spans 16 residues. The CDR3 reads CASGLAPGITNYGYTF. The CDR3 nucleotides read TGTGCTAGTGGTTTGGCTCCAGGGATTACCAACTATGGCTACACCTTC.

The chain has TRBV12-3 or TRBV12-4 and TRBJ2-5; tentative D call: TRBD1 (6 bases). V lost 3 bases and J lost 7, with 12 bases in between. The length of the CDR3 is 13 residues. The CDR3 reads CASSFRTEGTQYF. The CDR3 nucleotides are TGTGCCAGCAGTTTCAGGACAGAGGGGACCCAGTACTTC.

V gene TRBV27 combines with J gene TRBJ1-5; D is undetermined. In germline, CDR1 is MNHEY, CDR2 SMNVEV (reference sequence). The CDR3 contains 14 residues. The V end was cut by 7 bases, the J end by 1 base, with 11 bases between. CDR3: CASNHLESNQPQHF. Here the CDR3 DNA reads TGTGCCAGCAACCACTTGGAAAGCAATCAGCCCCAGCATTTT.

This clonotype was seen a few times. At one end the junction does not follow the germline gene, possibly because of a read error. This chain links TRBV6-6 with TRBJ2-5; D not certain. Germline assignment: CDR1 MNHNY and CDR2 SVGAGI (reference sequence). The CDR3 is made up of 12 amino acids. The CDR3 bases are TGTGCCACCAGTTACCCGGGAGAGACCCAGTACTTC. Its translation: CATSYPGETQYF.

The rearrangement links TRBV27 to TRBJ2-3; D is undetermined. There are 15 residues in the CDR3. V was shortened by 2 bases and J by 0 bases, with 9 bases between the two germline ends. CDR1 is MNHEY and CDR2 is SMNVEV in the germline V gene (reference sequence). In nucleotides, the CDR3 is TGTGCCAGCAGTTTAGGGCAGATCAGCACAGATACGCAGTATTTT. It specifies CASSLGQISTDTQYF.

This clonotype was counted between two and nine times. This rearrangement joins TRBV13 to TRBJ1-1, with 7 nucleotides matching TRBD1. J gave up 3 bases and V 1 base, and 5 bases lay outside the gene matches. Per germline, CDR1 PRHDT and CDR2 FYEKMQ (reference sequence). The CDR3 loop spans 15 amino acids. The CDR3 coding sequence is TGTGCCAGCAGCTTAGAGGCGGGACAGTACACTGAAGCTTTCTTT. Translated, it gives CASSLEAGQYTEAFF. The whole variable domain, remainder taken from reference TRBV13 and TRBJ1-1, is AAGVIQSPRHLIKEKRETATLKCYPIPRHDTVYWYQQGPGQDPQFLISFYEKMQSDKGSIPDRFSAQQFSDYHSELNMSSLELGDSALYFCASSLEAGQYTEAFFGQGTRLTVV.

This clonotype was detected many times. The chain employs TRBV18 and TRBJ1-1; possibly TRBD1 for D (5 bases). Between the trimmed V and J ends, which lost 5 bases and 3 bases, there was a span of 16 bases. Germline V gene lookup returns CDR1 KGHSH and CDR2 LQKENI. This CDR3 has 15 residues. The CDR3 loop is CASSTPWTRDTEAFF. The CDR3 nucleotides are TGTGCCAGCTCAACCCCTTGGACCAGGGACACTGAAGCTTTCTTT.

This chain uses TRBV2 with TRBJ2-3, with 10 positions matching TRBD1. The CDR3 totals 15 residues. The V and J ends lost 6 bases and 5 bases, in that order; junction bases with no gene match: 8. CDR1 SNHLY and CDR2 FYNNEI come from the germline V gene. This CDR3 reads CASSRRGQGVDTQYF. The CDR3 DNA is TGTGCCAGCAGCCGTCGAGGACAGGGGGTAGATACGCAGTATTTT.

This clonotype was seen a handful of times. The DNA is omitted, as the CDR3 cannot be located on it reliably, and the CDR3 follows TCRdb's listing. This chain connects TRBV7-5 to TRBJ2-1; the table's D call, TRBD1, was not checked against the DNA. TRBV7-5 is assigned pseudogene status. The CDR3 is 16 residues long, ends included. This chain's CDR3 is CISVSEPRRAHNEQFF.

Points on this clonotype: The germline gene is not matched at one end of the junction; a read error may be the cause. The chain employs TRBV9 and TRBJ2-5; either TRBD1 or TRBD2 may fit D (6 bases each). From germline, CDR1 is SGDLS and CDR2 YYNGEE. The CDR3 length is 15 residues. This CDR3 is CVSSVGGGPQETQYF. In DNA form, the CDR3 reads TGTGTCAGCAGCGTAGGAGGGGGGCCGCAAGAGACCCAGTACTTC. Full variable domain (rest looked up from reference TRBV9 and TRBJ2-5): DSGVTQTPKHLITATGQRVTLRCSPRSGDLSVYWYQQSLDQGLQFLIQYYNGEERAKGNILERFSAQQFPDLHSELNLSSLELGDSALYFCVSSVGGGPQETQYFGPGTRLLVL.